Included here is one T cell receptor (beta chain) sequence, with context. This sample was included in a study of yellow fever vaccine responses in identical twins. Germline CDR1 reads SGHNT; CDR2 reads YYREEE (reference sequence). This CDR3 region has 14 residues. V was clipped by 6 bases and J by 0 bases, with 11 bases between them. One entry per CDR3 protein results from TCRdb running MiXCR on the RT-PCR reads. Of about 17,000 distinct CDR3 sequences listed, 55% to 70% are singletons. The TCR sequence derives from a woman between 18 and 29 years old who received the yellow fever vaccine. J is TRBJ2-3 and V is TRBV5-4, with a weak D call TRBD2 (6 bases). The starting material was T cells from blood (PBMCs), unsorted or a sorted subset (not recorded which), obtained before or after yellow fever vaccination (not recorded which). The CDR3: CASTSGTSTDTQYF. As DNA, the CDR3 is TGTGCCAGCACCTCGGGGACTAGCACAGATACGCAGTATTTT.